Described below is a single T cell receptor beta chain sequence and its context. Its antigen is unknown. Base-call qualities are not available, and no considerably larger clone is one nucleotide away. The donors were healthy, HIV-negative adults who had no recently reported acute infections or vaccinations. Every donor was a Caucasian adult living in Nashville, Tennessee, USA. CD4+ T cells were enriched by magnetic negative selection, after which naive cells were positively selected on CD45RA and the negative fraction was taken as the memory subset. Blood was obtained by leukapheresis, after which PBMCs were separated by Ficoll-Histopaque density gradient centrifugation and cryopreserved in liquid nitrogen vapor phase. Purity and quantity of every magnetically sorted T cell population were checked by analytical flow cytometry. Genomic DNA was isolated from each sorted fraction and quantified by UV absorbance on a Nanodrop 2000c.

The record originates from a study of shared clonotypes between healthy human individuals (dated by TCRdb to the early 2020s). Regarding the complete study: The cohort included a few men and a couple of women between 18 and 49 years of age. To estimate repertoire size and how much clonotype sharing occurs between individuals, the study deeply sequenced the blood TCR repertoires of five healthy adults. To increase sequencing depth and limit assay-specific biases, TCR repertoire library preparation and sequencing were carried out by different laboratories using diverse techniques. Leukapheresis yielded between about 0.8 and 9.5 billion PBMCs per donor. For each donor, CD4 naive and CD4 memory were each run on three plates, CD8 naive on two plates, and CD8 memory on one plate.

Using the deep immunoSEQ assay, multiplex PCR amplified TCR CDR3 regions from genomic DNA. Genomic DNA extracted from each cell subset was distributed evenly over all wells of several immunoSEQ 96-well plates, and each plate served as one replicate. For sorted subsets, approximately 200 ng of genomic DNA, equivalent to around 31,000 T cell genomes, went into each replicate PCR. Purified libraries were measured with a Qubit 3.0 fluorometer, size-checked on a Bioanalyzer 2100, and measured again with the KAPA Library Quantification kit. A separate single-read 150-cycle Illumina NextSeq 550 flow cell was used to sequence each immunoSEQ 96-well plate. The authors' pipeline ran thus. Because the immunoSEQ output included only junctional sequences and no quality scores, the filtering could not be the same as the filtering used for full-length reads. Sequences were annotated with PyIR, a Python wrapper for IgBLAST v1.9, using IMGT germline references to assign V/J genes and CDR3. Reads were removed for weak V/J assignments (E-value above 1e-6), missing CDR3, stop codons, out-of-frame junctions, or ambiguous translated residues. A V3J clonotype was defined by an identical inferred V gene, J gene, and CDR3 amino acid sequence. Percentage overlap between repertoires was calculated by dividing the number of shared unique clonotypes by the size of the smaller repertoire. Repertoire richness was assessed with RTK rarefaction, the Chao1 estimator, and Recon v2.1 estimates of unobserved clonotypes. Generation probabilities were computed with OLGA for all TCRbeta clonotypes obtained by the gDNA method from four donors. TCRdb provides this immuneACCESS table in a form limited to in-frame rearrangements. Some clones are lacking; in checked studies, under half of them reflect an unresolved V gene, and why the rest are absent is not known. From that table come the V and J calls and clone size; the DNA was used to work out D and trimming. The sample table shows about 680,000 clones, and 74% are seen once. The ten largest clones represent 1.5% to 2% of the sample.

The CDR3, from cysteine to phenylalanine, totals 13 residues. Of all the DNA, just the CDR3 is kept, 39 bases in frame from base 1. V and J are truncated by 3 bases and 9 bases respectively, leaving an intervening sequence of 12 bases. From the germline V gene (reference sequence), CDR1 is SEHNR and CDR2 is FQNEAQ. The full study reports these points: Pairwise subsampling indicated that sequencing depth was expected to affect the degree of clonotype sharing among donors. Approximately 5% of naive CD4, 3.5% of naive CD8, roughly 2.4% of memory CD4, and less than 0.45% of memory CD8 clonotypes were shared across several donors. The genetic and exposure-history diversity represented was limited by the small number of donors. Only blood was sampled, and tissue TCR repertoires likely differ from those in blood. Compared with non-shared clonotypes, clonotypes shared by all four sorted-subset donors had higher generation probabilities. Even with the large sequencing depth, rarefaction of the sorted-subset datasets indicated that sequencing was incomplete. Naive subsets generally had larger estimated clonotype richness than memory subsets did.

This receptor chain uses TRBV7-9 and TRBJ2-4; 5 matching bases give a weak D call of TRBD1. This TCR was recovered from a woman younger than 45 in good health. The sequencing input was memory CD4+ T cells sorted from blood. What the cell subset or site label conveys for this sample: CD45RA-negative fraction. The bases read TGTGCCAGCAGCTTCCAGGGTTCCCCCATTCAGTACTTC. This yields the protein CASSFQGSPIQYF.